This T cell receptor (beta chain) was obtained from a study of T cells after yellow fever vaccination. In the study overall: Where fractions had low cell numbers, libraries were prepared from them with the SMART-Seq v4 Ultra Low Input RNA kit. Findings and limits, study-wide: When the response was secondary, it was weaker but reached its peak faster, day 5 versus 15.

With 4 bases clipped from V and 0 bases from J, the junction kept 5 bases outside the gene matches. This CDR3 spans 15 amino acids. Germline values: CDR1 SQVTM, CDR2 ANQGSEA. Template switching by 5'RACE produced TCR cDNA, adding a universal primer site and UMIs. TCRdb reanalysed the 5' RACE reads using MiXCR and keeps one entry per CDR3 protein. The table shows 150,000 to 200,000 distinct CDR3 sequences, with roughly 9.6% occurring only once. Worth noting for this clonotype: Its antigen is undetermined.

The source was CD8+ T cells sorted from PBMCs, collected 15 days after the yellow fever booster vaccination. The chain carries TRBV29-1 and TRBJ2-1; 8 bases are a match to TRBD2. The sequence was collected from a man aged 18-30 years who received the YFV17D yellow fever vaccine. The CDR3 here is CSVVERGSSYNEQFF. In DNA form, the CDR3 reads TGCAGCGTTGTAGAGCGGGGGAGCTCCTACAATGAGCAGTTCTTC.